Following are 10 T cell receptor beta chains from one sample sequenced in a study of CD8+ T cells in alopecia areata. Sequencing used cDNA as its template, made by extracting RNA and reverse transcribing it. The assay was immunoSEQ multiplex PCR, and TCRdb's table has in-frame clones only and misses some. The sample carries around 14,000 clones, 45% to 60% recorded once. It was for five patients that CD4+ cells were sorted into CD25+CD127- cells. Sequencing input: CD4+ Tregs sorted from blood. These receptor sequences come from a human donor with alopecia areata.

The V gene is TRBV2, the J gene TRBJ2-1; D is ambiguous. The CDR3 has 12 residues. The germline gives CDR1 SNHLY, CDR2 FYNNEI. Trimming took 5 bases from V and 4 from J, leaving 6 bases between them. CDR3 coding DNA: TGTGCCAGCAGTCCTTTATACAATGAGCAGTTCTTC. It yields the protein CASSPLYNEQFF.

The V call is TRBV5-1, the J call TRBJ2-5; D may be TRBD1 (6 bases). CDR3 length equals 14 residues. CDR1 is SGHRS, CDR2 YFSETQ, per germline. V was clipped by 2 bases and J by 0 bases, with 8 bases between them. CDR3 protein: CASSFQGNQETQYF. The CDR3 nucleotides are TGCGCCAGCAGCTTCCAGGGGAACCAAGAGACCCAGTACTTC.

This clone was seen a handful of times. V usage is TRBV6-1 and J usage is TRBJ2-7; 7 positions match TRBD1. V gave up 7 bases and J gave up 0 bases; unmatched junction bases: 6. The CDR3 totals 14 residues. The V gene's germline CDR1 is MNHNS and CDR2 SASEGT. The CDR3 protein is CASTRTGSSYEQYF. The CDR3 DNA reads TGTGCCAGCACCAGGACAGGAAGCTCCTACGAGCAGTACTTC.

The V gene is TRBV11-2, the J gene TRBJ2-7; possibly TRBD2 for D (6 bases). The V end lost 0 bases, the J end lost 2 bases, and 14 bases lay between the germline ends. The CDR3 length is 16 residues. Germline CDR1 SGHAT, CDR2 FQNNGV. The CDR3 DNA follows: TGTGCCAGCAGCTTAGAAGGGACTGAAATGCCCTACGAGCAGTACTTC. Residues: CASSLEGTEMPYEQYF.

The chain links TRBV6-5 to TRBJ2-7; 7 nucleotides agree with TRBD1. The CDR3 spans 14 residues. The junction had 5 bases not matched to a gene; V was cut back by 6 bases and J by 0 bases. Germline V gene lookup returns CDR1 MNHEY and CDR2 SVGAGI. The CDR3 spells CASRGTVSSYEQYF. The CDR3 coding sequence is TGTGCCAGCAGGGGGACAGTGAGCTCCTACGAGCAGTACTTC.

Only a few counts were recorded for this clone. The V gene is TRBV6-5, the J gene TRBJ2-4; tentative D call: TRBD1 (6 bases). The CDR3 extends over 16 amino acids. CDR1 is MNHEY, CDR2 SVGAGI, per germline. Trimming shortened V by 2 bases and J by 3 bases, and 14 bases separated the two germline ends. The chain's CDR3 is CASSYVMGAVKNIQYF. CDR3 bases: TGTGCCAGCAGTTACGTTATGGGGGCTGTCAAAAACATTCAGTACTTC.

The genes are TRBV11-2 and TRBJ1-2; D is undetermined. The germline V gene encodes CDR1 SGHAT and CDR2 FQNNGV. CDR3 length: 14 residues. V lost 5 bases and J 2 bases, leaving 12 bases between the germline ends. The CDR3 coding sequence is TGTGCCAGCAGCCTATTGTTAGGGAACTATGGCTACACCTTC. Protein sequence: CASSLLLGNYGYTF.

This chain joins TRBV18 and TRBJ1-2, with a possible D match to TRBD1 (5 bases). The V end lost 1 base, the J end lost 2 bases, and 14 bases lay between the germline ends. CDR3 length: 16 amino acids. CDR1 KGHSH and CDR2 LQKENI come from the germline V gene. As DNA, the CDR3 is TGTGCCAGCTCACCACTTTATCAGGGCGGCAACTATGGCTACACCTTC. Translated: CASSPLYQGGNYGYTF.

The chain links TRBV5-4 to TRBJ2-5; 7 bases align to TRBD2. The V and J ends lost 4 bases and 1 base, in that order; junction bases with no gene match: 1. Germline V gene sequence: CDR1 SGHNT, CDR2 YYREEE (reference sequence). This CDR3 region has 13 residues. CDR3 sequence reads: CASSIAGQETQYF. The CDR3 DNA is TGTGCCAGCAGCATAGCGGGCCAAGAGACCCAGTACTTC. The full variable domain, its missing parts supplied by reference TRBV5-4 and TRBJ2-5, is ETGVTQSPTHLIKTRGQQVTLRCSSQSGHNTVSWYQQALGQGPQFIFQYYREEENGRGNFPPRFSGLQFPNYSSELNVNALELDDSALYLCASSIAGQETQYFGPGTRLLVL.

V usage is TRBV5-1 and J usage is TRBJ2-4; D call uncertain. The CDR3 is made up of 17 amino acids. V gave up 3 bases and J gave up 0 bases, with 16 bases separating them. Germline CDR1 and CDR2: SGHRS and YFSETQ. The DNA for the CDR3 is TGCGCCAGCAGCTCCGACCGGGCCATGGGAGCCAAAAACATTCAGTACTTC. Its translation is CASSSDRAMGAKNIQYF.